What follows are 16 T cell receptor beta chains derived from one specimen sequenced in a study of blood T cell repertoires in COVID-19. Clones were read by immunoSEQ multiplex PCR, and TCRdb kept only the in-frame ones, dropping some. The sample yields about 62,000 clones, 70% to 90% seen once. The specimen sequenced was peripheral blood. Receptors were obtained from a man between 65 and 79 years old with acute or convalescent COVID-19.

This clone has a single count. V and J are TRBV19 and TRBJ2-1, with D maybe TRBD2 (7 bases). Germline CDR1 LNHDA, CDR2 SQIVND (reference sequence). Trimming pared 7 bases from V and 7 bases from J, leaving 17 bases between. The CDR3 loop spans 14 amino acids. For the CDR3, the DNA is TGTGCCAGTATTGACGGGGGGCTGGGTAATGAGCAGTTCTTC. Amino acid sequence: CASIDGGLGNEQFF.

The gene calls are TRBV5-1 and TRBJ2-1; 7 bases map to TRBD2. The V gene's germline CDR1 is SGHRS and CDR2 YFSETQ. This CDR3 spans 15 amino acids. Losses at the gene ends were 0 bases for V and 5 bases for J; bases not matched to a gene: 5. CDR3 region: CASSLVRGRNNEQFF. CDR3 nucleotide sequence: TGCGCCAGCAGCTTGGTGCGGGGGAGAAACAATGAGCAGTTCTTC. The variable domain in full, with the rest retrieved from reference TRBV5-1 and TRBJ2-1, is KAGVTQTPRYLIKTRGQQVTLSCSPISGHRSVSWYQQTPGQGLQFLFEYFSETQRNKGNFPGRFSGRQFSNSRSEMNVSTLELGDSALYLCASSLVRGRNNEQFFGPGTRLTVL.

The rearrangement uses TRBV29-1 and TRBJ2-4, with D uncertain. V shed 6 bases and J shed 6 bases, with 15 bases lying between them. Germline loops: CDR1 SQVTM, CDR2 ANQGSEA. The length of the CDR3 is 13 residues. DNA for the CDR3: TGCAGCGTAACGAAAGTGAGTGCAAACATTCAGTACTTC. Encoded protein: CSVTKVSANIQYF.

This clone was observed a handful of times. V and J are TRBV24-1 and TRBJ2-1; 11 bases align to TRBD2. The trim removed 7 bases at V and 8 bases at J, leaving 6 bases unmatched. CDR3 length: 14 residues. Germline lookup yields CDR1 KGHDR and CDR2 SFDVKD. CDR3 sequence (DNA): TGTGCCACCAGCCCTAGCGGGGGGCCCCATGAGCAGTTCTTC. It encodes CATSPSGGPHEQFF.

The V call is TRBV4-1, the J call TRBJ1-3, with D possibly TRBD1 on 5 matching bases. The CDR3 contains 16 residues. V was trimmed by 4 bases and J by 0 bases, leaving 13 bases between them. Germline values: CDR1 MGHRA, CDR2 YSYEKL. The chain's CDR3 is CASSLEGQNSGNTIYF. The CDR3 DNA reads TGCGCCAGCAGCCTGGAAGGACAAAACTCTGGAAACACCATATATTTT.

The chain joins TRBV6-5 to TRBJ1-5; no firm D call. V was pared by 5 bases and J by 4 bases, with 9 bases between. Germline CDR1 MNHEY, CDR2 SVGAGI. CDR3 size: 13 residues. CDR3 sequence reads: CASSLQQNQPQHF. For the CDR3, the DNA is TGTGCCAGCAGTCTACAGCAGAATCAGCCCCAGCATTTT.

In DNA form, the CDR3 reads TGTGCCACCAGTGATCGAGGGACTAGCGGGAGGAGCGGGGTCCAAGAGACCCAGTACTTC. As protein: CATSDRGTSGRSGVQETQYF. The chain couples TRBV24-1 to TRBJ2-5; 15 nucleotides match TRBD2. The CDR3 spans 20 residues. V dropped 3 bases and J dropped 1; count of bases not matched to a gene: 11. Germline loops: CDR1 KGHDR, CDR2 SFDVKD.

The table lists this clone with a count of one. This chain uses TRBV19 with TRBJ1-2, with D perhaps TRBD1 (6 bases). The CDR3 extends over 12 amino acids. The V gene lost 5 bases and the J gene lost 4 bases, with 8 bases spanning the gap. From germline, CDR1 is LNHDA and CDR2 SQIVND (reference sequence). CDR3 DNA sequence: TGTGCCAGTAGTCGGGACACCTATGGCTACACCTTC. Translated: CASSRDTYGYTF.

The chain joins TRBV6-5 to TRBJ1-1; maybe TRBD1 (5 bases). This CDR3 spans 12 amino acids. Germline V lookup: CDR1 MNHEY, CDR2 SVGAGI. Trimming shortened V by 6 bases and J by 11 bases, and 16 bases separated the two germline ends. The CDR3 here is CASSPGNSIAFF. Written as DNA, the CDR3 is TGTGCCAGCAGCCCAGGGAATTCGATCGCTTTCTTT.

The CDR3 here is CATLKRGGAGELFF. In DNA form, the CDR3 reads TGTGCCACCCTAAAAAGAGGAGGCGCCGGGGAGCTGTTTTTT. The chain couples TRBV6-5 to TRBJ2-2, with D possibly matching TRBD2 (5 bases). The V end was cut by 10 bases, the J end by 6 bases, with 18 bases between. Looked up from germline, CDR1 is MNHEY and CDR2 is SVGAGI. The CDR3 loop spans 14 amino acids.

The chain combines TRBV9 with TRBJ2-1; 8 nucleotides match TRBD2. The CDR3 has 15 amino acids. J lost 6 bases, V lost 2 bases, and 7 bases had no gene match. Per the germline V gene, CDR1 is SGDLS and CDR2 is YYNGEE. The CDR3: CASSVQAGASNEQFF. The CDR3 region has the DNA TGTGCCAGCAGCGTCCAAGCGGGAGCCTCCAATGAGCAGTTCTTC. Using reference TRBV9 and TRBJ2-1 for the parts outside the CDR3, the full variable domain is DSGVTQTPKHLITATGQRVTLRCSPRSGDLSVYWYQQSLDQGLQFLIQYYNGEERAKGNILERFSAQQFPDLHSELNLSSLELGDSALYFCASSVQAGASNEQFFGPGTRLTVL.

This sequence joins TRBV5-1 and TRBJ2-1; TRBD2 matches 9 bases. This CDR3 is 14 amino acids long. V shed 0 bases, J shed 7 bases, and the junction held 2 bases outside the gene matches. The V gene's germline CDR1 is SGHRS and CDR2 YFSETQ. CDR3 sequence (DNA): TGCGCCAGCAGCTTGGTAGCGGGAGCAAATGAGCAGTTCTTC. As protein: CASSLVAGANEQFF.

The chain has TRBV5-1 and TRBJ1-1; no reliable D call. Trimming stripped 0 bases from V and 0 bases from J, with 21 bases between. The CDR3 is 19 amino acids. CDR1 is SGHRS and CDR2 is YFSETQ in the germline V gene. In nucleotides, the CDR3 is TGCGCCAGCAGCTTGGCCAATTGGGAGCGTGGGGAGATGAACACTGAAGCTTTCTTT. It specifies CASSLANWERGEMNTEAFF.

This rearrangement joins TRBV5-1 to TRBJ1-2; 8 bases align to TRBD1. CDR1 and CDR2 (germline): SGHRS, YFSETQ. The CDR3 has 13 amino acids. V trimming: 3 bases; J trimming: 7 bases; junction bases outside the gene matches: 5. The CDR3, as DNA: TGCGCCAGCAGCTCAGGGGGCGCACCTGGCTACACCTTC. Protein sequence: CASSSGGAPGYTF.

This chain joins TRBV5-1 and TRBJ2-5; 14 nucleotides agree with TRBD2. Germline loops: CDR1 SGHRS, CDR2 YFSETQ. The junction had 16 bases not matched to a gene; V was cut back by 5 bases and J by 1 base. CDR3 length: 20 residues. CDR3 bases: TGCGCCAGCAGTCGAACGGGACTAGCGGGGGAGCTGCGCTCCCAAGAGACCCAGTACTTC. As protein: CASSRTGLAGELRSQETQYF.

The V and J genes are TRBV19 and TRBJ1-1; TRBD1 might be the D (5 bases). The CDR3 is made up of 15 amino acids. V lost 3 bases and J 3 bases, leaving 14 bases between the germline ends. Looked up from germline, CDR1 is LNHDA and CDR2 is SQIVND (reference sequence). CDR3 residues: CASSITRTKHTEAFF. CDR3 coding DNA: TGTGCCAGTAGTATCACCAGGACAAAGCACACTGAAGCTTTCTTT.